Following are 7 T cell receptor beta chains from one sample sequenced in a study of shared clonotypes between healthy human individuals. The assay was immunoSEQ multiplex PCR, and TCRdb's table has in-frame clones only and misses some. The data show 780,000 or so clones, roughly 72% seen once. Specimen: memory CD4+ T cells sorted from blood. Subset defined: CD45RA-negative fraction. The receptors stem from a woman in her 30s in good health.

The rearrangement links TRBV5-1 to TRBJ2-1, with TRBD1 matching over 8 bases. The trim removed 7 bases at V and 0 bases at J, leaving 6 bases unmatched. The CDR3 runs 15 residues. The germline V gene has CDR1 SGHRS and CDR2 YFSETQ. The CDR3 sequence is CASFAGTGSYNEQFF. The CDR3, as DNA: TGCGCCAGCTTTGCCGGGACAGGCTCCTACAATGAGCAGTTCTTC.

Concerning this clone itself: Within the sample, other DNA sequences also encode this same CDR3. The chain has TRBV5-1 and TRBJ2-1; TRBD1 matches at 9 bases. CDR1 is SGHRS and CDR2 is YFSETQ in the germline V gene. The length of the CDR3 is 15 residues. J was trimmed by 9 bases and V by 0 bases; bases with no gene match: 7. This chain's CDR3 is CASSLGDRDTGEQFF. In DNA, the CDR3 is TGCGCCAGCAGCTTGGGGGACAGGGACACAGGTGAGCAGTTCTTC.

This clone occurred many times. The genes are TRBV19 and TRBJ1-1; D not resolved. The CDR3 extends over 15 amino acids. The V and J ends lost 5 bases and 4 bases respectively, with 17 bases between them. The V gene's germline CDR1 is LNHDA and CDR2 SQIVND (reference sequence). As DNA, the CDR3 is TGTGCCAGTAGTCCTTCGAACACCCGATCCACTGAAGCTTTCTTT. It codes for CASSPSNTRSTEAFF.

This sequence joins TRBV5-1 and TRBJ2-2; tentatively, D is TRBD1 or TRBD2 (6 bases each). The CDR3 has 16 amino acids. CDR1 and CDR2 (germline): SGHRS, YFSETQ. Deletions cut 1 base from V and 7 bases from J, with 17 bases between. In DNA, the CDR3 is TGCGCCAGCAGCTTGTCCCGGGGGCGAGGAGGCGGGGAGCTGTTTTTT. Amino acids: CASSLSRGRGGGELFF.

Comment on this clone: This sample includes further DNA sequences coding for the same CDR3. The gene calls are TRBV28 and TRBJ2-6; D call uncertain. The germline V gene encodes CDR1 MDHEN and CDR2 SYDVKM. Trimming took off 3 bases at V and 3 bases at J, with 3 bases between the two ends. The CDR3 runs 13 residues. CDR3 amino acids: CASSLGGANVLTF. The DNA for the CDR3 is TGTGCCAGCAGTTTGGGTGGGGCCAACGTCCTGACTTTC.

Of note for this clone: Just one base apart from a much larger clone, this may be a read error. The chain links TRBV11-2 to TRBJ1-1, with no clear D. Germline V lookup: CDR1 SGHAT, CDR2 FQNNGV. The CDR3 is made up of 13 amino acids. The ends were cut back, 1 base at V and 0 bases at J, with 3 bases in the middle. CDR3 loop: CASSLAMNTEAFF. The CDR3 bases are TGTGCCAGCAGCTTAGCCATGAACACTGAAGCTTTCTTT. The full variable domain, rest sourced from reference TRBV11-2 and TRBJ1-1, is EAGVAQSPRYKIIEKRQSVAFWCNPISGHATLYWYQQILGQGPKLLIQFQNNGVVDDSQLPKDRFSAERLKGVDSTLKIQPAKLEDSAVYLCASSLAMNTEAFFGQGTRLTVV.

The J gene is TRBJ1-2, the V gene TRBV7-9, with D possibly being TRBD1 (5 bases). The CDR3 is made up of 12 amino acids. The germline V and J ends were trimmed by 11 bases and 2 bases, with 12 bases remaining between them. Germline loops: CDR1 SEHNR, CDR2 FQNEAQ (reference sequence). The CDR3 loop is CACGQLNYGYTF. In nucleotides, the CDR3 is TGTGCCTGTGGACAACTCAACTATGGCTACACCTTC.